These T cell receptor beta chains were read from a single sample in a study of post-analysis software for immune sequencing data. In TCRdb, the PCR reads were re-called with MiXCR into one record per CDR3 protein. The table has about 460,000 distinct CDR3 sequences, 45% seen once. The material sequenced was blood. The receptor source for this set is a girl aged 5 to 17 with multiple sclerosis. CDR3s include the opening cysteine and the closing phenylalanine or tryptophan. The D gene is left open where the match is weak. Only some rows state a clone size, as once, few, many or a class for expanded clones.

CDR3: CSAPVGGSATQYF
DNA: TGCAGTGCCCCCGTCGGCGGGAGTGCTACGCAGTATTTT
J: TRBJ2-3
size: .
V: TRBV20-1
D: TRBD2
length: 13

CDR3: CSARDIRGRGNQPQHF
DNA: TGCAGTGCTAGAGATATCAGGGGGCGCGGCAATCAGCCCCAGCATTTT
J: TRBJ1-5
size: .
V: TRBV20-1
D: TRBD1
length: 16

CDR3: CASSPRQGVQPQHF
DNA: TGTGCCAGCAGTCCCCGACAGGGGGTTCAGCCCCAGCATTTT
J: TRBJ1-5
size: .
V: TRBV12-3/TRBV12-4
D: TRBD1
length: 14

CDR3: CASSLAIDSPLHF
DNA: TGTGCCAGCAGTTTAGCGATTGATTCACCCCTCCACTTT
J: TRBJ1-6
size: .
V: TRBV12-3/TRBV12-4
D: .
length: 13

CDR3: CSETSGSTDTQYF
DNA: TGCAGCGAGACTAGCGGGAGCACAGATACGCAGTATTTT
J: TRBJ2-3
size: .
V: TRBV29-1
D: TRBD2
length: 13

CDR3: CASSQDRTDTETQYF
DNA: TGTGCCAGCAGCCAAGATCGGACGGACACAGAGACCCAGTACTTC
J: TRBJ2-5
size: .
V: TRBV3-1
D: .
length: 15

CDR3: CASRGIEYGYTF
DNA: TGTGCCAGCAGAGGAATAGAGTATGGCTACACCTTC
J: TRBJ1-2
size: .
V: TRBV12-3/TRBV12-4
D: .
length: 12

CDR3: CSARGLHALSYEQYF
DNA: TGCAGTGCTAGGGGGCTCCATGCCCTCTCCTACGAGCAGTACTTC
J: TRBJ2-7
size: .
V: TRBV20-1
D: .
length: 15

CDR3: CASSHSWAEEQFF
DNA: TGCGCCAGCAGCCATTCTTGGGCGGAAGAGCAGTTCTTC
J: TRBJ2-1
size: .
V: TRBV4-1
D: .
length: 13

CDR3: CASSLPGRYQPRHTEAFF
DNA: TGTGCCAGCAGTTTACCCGGGAGGTACCAACCCCGGCACACTGAAGCTTTCTTT
J: TRBJ1-1
size: once
V: TRBV28
D: .
length: 18

CDR3: CSARTTSGWNGEQFF
DNA: TGCAGTGCTCGAACGACTAGCGGGTGGAACGGTGAGCAGTTCTTC
J: TRBJ2-1
size: .
V: TRBV20-1
D: TRBD2
length: 15

CDR3: CASSGDEQFF
DNA: TGCGCCAGCAGTGGGGATGAGCAGTTCTTC
J: TRBJ2-1
size: .
V: TRBV9
D: .
length: 10

CDR3: CASSEERAGGADTQYF
DNA: TGCGCCAGCAGCGAGGAGAGAGCGGGAGGGGCAGATACGCAGTATTTT
J: TRBJ2-3
size: .
V: TRBV5-1
D: TRBD2
length: 16

CDR3: CASSQLTKRDGVETQYF
DNA: TGTGCCAGCAGCCAACTCACCAAGCGGGATGGGGTAGAGACCCAGTACTTC
J: TRBJ2-5
size: few
V: TRBV3-1
D: TRBD2
length: 17

CDR3: CASSGGLVWETQYF
DNA: TGCGCCAGCAGTGGAGGACTAGTTTGGGAGACCCAGTACTTC
J: TRBJ2-5
size: .
V: TRBV5-1
D: TRBD2
length: 14

CDR3: CASSSGGSGQPQHF
DNA: TGCGCCAGCAGCTCGGGGGGGTCCGGTCAGCCCCAGCATTTT
J: TRBJ1-5
size: .
V: TRBV5-1
D: .
length: 14

CDR3: CSARGGTGLARREQYF
DNA: TGCAGTGCTAGAGGCGGGACGGGACTAGCTAGGAGGGAGCAGTACTTC
J: TRBJ2-4
size: .
V: TRBV20-1
D: TRBD2
length: 16

CDR3: CASSLTFGNSYEQYF
DNA: TGTGCCAGCAGCTTAACGTTTGGCAACTCCTACGAGCAGTACTTC
J: TRBJ2-7
size: .
V: TRBV7-3
D: .
length: 15

CDR3: CASSRDRDLGYTF
DNA: TGTGCCAGCAGTCGGGACAGGGATCTTGGCTACACCTTC
J: TRBJ1-2
size: .
V: TRBV12-3/TRBV12-4
D: TRBD1
length: 13

CDR3: CASSQGGFSYNEQFF
DNA: TGTGCCAGCAGCCAAGGGGGATTCTCCTACAATGAGCAGTTCTTC
J: TRBJ2-1
size: .
V: TRBV3-1
D: .
length: 15

CDR3: CATSVFSTDTQYF
DNA: TGTGCCACCAGTGTCTTCAGCACAGATACGCAGTATTTT
J: TRBJ2-3
size: .
V: TRBV24-1
D: .
length: 13

CDR3: CASSVGATTDTQYF
DNA: TGTGCCAGCAGCGTAGGGGCAACCACAGATACGCAGTATTTT
J: TRBJ2-3
size: few
V: TRBV9
D: .
length: 14